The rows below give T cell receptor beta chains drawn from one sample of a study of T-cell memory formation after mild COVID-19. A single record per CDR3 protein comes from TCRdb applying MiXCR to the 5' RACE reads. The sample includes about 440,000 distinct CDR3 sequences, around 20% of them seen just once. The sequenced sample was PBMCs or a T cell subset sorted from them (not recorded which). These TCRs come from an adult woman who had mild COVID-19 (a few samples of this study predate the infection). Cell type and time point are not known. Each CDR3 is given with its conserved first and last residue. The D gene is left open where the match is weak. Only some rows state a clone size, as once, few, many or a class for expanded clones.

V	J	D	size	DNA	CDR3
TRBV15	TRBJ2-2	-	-	TGTGCCACCAGCAGACCCCGGGTGGGAGTTGAGGCCGGGGAGCTGTTTTTT	CATSRPRVGVEAGELFF
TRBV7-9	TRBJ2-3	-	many	TGTGCCAGCAGCCTAATACAGGGAGATACGCAGTATTTT	CASSLIQGDTQYF
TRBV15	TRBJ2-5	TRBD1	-	TGTGCCACCAGCAGAGCCGGGGACAGGGGGCTGGAGACCCAGTACTTC	CATSRAGDRGLETQYF
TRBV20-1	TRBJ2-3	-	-	TGCAGTGCTAGTGGGCACTCTAGCACAGATACGCAGTATTTT	CSASGHSSTDTQYF
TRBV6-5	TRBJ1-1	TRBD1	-	TGTGCCAGCTATACAGGGGGCACTGAAGCTTTCTTT	CASYTGGTEAFF
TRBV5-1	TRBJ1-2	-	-	TGCGCCAGCAGCCCGGAATTCGGGACGCCTTATGGCTACACCTTC	CASSPEFGTPYGYTF
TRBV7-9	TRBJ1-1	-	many	TGTGCCAGCAGCTGGGACAATCCGAACACTGAAGCTTTCTTT	CASSWDNPNTEAFF
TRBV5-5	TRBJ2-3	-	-	TGTGCCAGCAGCTTGGACTACTTCACAGATACGCAGTATTTT	CASSLDYFTDTQYF
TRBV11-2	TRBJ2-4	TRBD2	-	TGTGCCAGCACCTCGCGGAGCGGGGACGTCGGCGCCAAAAACATTCAGTACTTC	CASTSRSGDVGAKNIQYF
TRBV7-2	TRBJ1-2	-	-	TGTGCCAGCAGCTTACGGCAGGGGATGTCTAACTATGGCTACACCTTC	CASSLRQGMSNYGYTF
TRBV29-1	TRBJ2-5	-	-	TGCAGCGTTATCCTCCCAGGGGACCAAGAGACCCAGTACTTC	CSVILPGDQETQYF
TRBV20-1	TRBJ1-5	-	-	TGCAGTGCTAGAGCCGGGGAGGGGTCATATAGCAATCAGCCCCAGCATTTT	CSARAGEGSYSNQPQHF
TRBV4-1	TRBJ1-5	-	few	TGCGCCAGCAGCCTCGCTACGTCTCAAGAGCCCCAGCATTTT	CASSLATSQEPQHF
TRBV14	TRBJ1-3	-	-	TGTGCCAGCAGCCCCTTCGGGGACCAAATCAAAGACACCATATATTTT	CASSPFGDQIKDTIYF
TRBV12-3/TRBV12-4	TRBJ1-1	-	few	TGTGCCAGCAGTTTATGGTATGAAGCTTTCTTT	CASSLWYEAFF
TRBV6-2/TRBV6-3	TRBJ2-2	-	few	TGTGCCAGCACAAGACTAGCCGGGGAGCTGTTTTTT	CASTRLAGELFF
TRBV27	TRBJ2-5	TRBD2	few	TGTGCCAGCAGTTTAAGTGCTAGCGGGGGGACCCTACAAGAGACCCAGTACTTC	CASSLSASGGTLQETQYF
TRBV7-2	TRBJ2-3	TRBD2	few	TGTGCCAGCAGCGTACTGACTAGCGGGGGAGATACGCAGTATTTT	CASSVLTSGGDTQYF
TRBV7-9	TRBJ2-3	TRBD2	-	TGTGCCAGCAATACGGGAGGACTCGAGCAGTATTTT	CASNTGGLEQYF
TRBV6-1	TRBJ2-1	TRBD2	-	TGTGCCAGCAGTGAATCGACTAGCGGTTACAATGAGCAGTTCTTC	CASSESTSGYNEQFF
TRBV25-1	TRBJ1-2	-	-	TGTGCCAGCAGTGCGACAGATCCCGGCTACACCTTC	CASSATDPGYTF
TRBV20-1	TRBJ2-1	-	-	TGCAGTGCTAGAGGTCTAGCGAGTGAGCAGTTCTTC	CSARGLASEQFF
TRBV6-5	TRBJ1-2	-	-	TGTGCCAGCAGTTACTCGGACAGCTTCAGGGATGGCTACACCTTC	CASSYSDSFRDGYTF
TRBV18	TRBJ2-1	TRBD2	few	TGTGCCAGCTCACCGGGACTAGCGGGAGGGTATGAGCAGTTCTTC	CASSPGLAGGYEQFF
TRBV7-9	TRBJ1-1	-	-	TGTGCCAGCAGCCGAGGGGGGGAGAACACTGAAGCTTTCTTT	CASSRGGENTEAFF
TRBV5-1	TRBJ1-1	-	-	TGCGCCAGCAGCCAATCGGGGCACCTTGAAGCTTTCTTT	CASSQSGHLEAFF
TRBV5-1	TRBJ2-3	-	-	TGCGCCAGCAGCCTCCTCGGGGCGCCCAGCACAGATACGCAGTATTTT	CASSLLGAPSTDTQYF
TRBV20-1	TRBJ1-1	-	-	TGCAGTGCTAGAGGGTTACAGGGAGGGACTGAAGCTTTCTTT	CSARGLQGGTEAFF
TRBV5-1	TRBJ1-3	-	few	TGCGCCAGCAGCTTGGGACCTACCGCTTCTGGAAACACCATATATTTT	CASSLGPTASGNTIYF
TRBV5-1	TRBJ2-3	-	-	TGCGCCAGCAGCTTGCTTGATAACACAGATACGCAGTATTTT	CASSLLDNTDTQYF
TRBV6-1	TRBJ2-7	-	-	TGTGCCAGCAGTGAAGGTCCGACAGCAACCTACGAGCAGTACTTC	CASSEGPTATYEQYF
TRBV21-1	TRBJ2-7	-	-	TGTGCCAGCAGCATAAGGACAGGGAGATACGAGCAGTACTTC	CASSIRTGRYEQYF
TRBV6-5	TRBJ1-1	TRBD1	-	TGTGCCAGCAGGGAACAGGGGTTTTTGACTGAAGCTTTCTTT	CASREQGFLTEAFF
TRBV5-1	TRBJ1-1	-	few	TGCGCCAGCAGCTTGGATCTCCGGAGGGGACCGGGCGCTGAAGCTTTCTTT	CASSLDLRRGPGAEAFF
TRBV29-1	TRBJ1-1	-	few	TGCAGCGCCCACGGACAGCTGAACACTGAAGCTTTCTTT	CSAHGQLNTEAFF
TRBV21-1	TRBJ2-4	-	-	TGTGCCAGCAGCAAAGCGACGGGGTTTTCAGCCAAAAACATTCAGTACTTC	CASSKATGFSAKNIQYF
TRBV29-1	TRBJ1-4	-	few	TGCAGCGTTGAAGTACTAAATGAAAAACTGTTTTTT	CSVEVLNEKLFF
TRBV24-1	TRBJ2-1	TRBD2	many	TGTGCCACCAGCTCAGCGGGGCTAGCGGGGGGTTACAATGAGCAGTTCTTC	CATSSAGLAGGYNEQFF
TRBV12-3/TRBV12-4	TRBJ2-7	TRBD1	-	TGTGCCAGCAACACAGGGGGTCTTTCCTACGAGCAGTACTTC	CASNTGGLSYEQYF
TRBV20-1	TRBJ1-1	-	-	TGCAGTGTTATAAACCCACGCAGGGGCACTGAAGCTTTCTTT	CSVINPRRGTEAFF
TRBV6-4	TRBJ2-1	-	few	TGTGCCAGCAGTGCGGACAGCTCCTACAATGAGCAGTTCTTC	CASSADSSYNEQFF
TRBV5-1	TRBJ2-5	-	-	TGCGCCAGCAGCTTGGGACGGGCCACAGAGACCCAGTACTTC	CASSLGRATETQYF
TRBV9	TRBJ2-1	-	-	TGTGCCAGCAGCGATGGGGACGGCAATGAGCAGTTCTTC	CASSDGDGNEQFF
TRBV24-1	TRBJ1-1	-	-	TGTGCCACCAGCCCGAGTGGGTACACTGAAGCTTTCTTT	CATSPSGYTEAFF
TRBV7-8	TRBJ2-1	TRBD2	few	TGTGCCAGCAGCTTTAACGGGGGGTTAAATGAGCAGTTCTTC	CASSFNGGLNEQFF
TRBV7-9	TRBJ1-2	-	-	TGTGCCAGCAGCTTAGAGACGGTCCGCCCGGAAGGCTACACCTTC	CASSLETVRPEGYTF
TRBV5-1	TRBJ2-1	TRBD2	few	TGCGCCAGCAGCCCGTCCGGACTAGCGGGAGGGTGGGAGAGTGAGCAGTTCTTC	CASSPSGLAGGWESEQFF
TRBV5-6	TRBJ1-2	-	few	TGTGCCAGCAGCTTGGTACGGGGCTATGGCTACACCTTC	CASSLVRGYGYTF
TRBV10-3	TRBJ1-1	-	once	TGTGCCTCCGCGACAGTTATGAACACTGAAGCTTTCTTT	CASATVMNTEAFF
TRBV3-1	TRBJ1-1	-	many	TGTGCCAGCAGCCTTATCGTAGTAGGGTTGCCCAGGACTAACACTGAAGCTTTCTTT	CASSLIVVGLPRTNTEAFF
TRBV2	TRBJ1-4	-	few	TGTGCCAGTGGCAGGGGCATTTGGGAAAAACTGTTTTTT	CASGRGIWEKLFF
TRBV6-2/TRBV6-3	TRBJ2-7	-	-	TGTGCCAGCACCCAAGATAGACTCCCTTACCTCTACGAGCAGTACTTC	CASTQDRLPYLYEQYF